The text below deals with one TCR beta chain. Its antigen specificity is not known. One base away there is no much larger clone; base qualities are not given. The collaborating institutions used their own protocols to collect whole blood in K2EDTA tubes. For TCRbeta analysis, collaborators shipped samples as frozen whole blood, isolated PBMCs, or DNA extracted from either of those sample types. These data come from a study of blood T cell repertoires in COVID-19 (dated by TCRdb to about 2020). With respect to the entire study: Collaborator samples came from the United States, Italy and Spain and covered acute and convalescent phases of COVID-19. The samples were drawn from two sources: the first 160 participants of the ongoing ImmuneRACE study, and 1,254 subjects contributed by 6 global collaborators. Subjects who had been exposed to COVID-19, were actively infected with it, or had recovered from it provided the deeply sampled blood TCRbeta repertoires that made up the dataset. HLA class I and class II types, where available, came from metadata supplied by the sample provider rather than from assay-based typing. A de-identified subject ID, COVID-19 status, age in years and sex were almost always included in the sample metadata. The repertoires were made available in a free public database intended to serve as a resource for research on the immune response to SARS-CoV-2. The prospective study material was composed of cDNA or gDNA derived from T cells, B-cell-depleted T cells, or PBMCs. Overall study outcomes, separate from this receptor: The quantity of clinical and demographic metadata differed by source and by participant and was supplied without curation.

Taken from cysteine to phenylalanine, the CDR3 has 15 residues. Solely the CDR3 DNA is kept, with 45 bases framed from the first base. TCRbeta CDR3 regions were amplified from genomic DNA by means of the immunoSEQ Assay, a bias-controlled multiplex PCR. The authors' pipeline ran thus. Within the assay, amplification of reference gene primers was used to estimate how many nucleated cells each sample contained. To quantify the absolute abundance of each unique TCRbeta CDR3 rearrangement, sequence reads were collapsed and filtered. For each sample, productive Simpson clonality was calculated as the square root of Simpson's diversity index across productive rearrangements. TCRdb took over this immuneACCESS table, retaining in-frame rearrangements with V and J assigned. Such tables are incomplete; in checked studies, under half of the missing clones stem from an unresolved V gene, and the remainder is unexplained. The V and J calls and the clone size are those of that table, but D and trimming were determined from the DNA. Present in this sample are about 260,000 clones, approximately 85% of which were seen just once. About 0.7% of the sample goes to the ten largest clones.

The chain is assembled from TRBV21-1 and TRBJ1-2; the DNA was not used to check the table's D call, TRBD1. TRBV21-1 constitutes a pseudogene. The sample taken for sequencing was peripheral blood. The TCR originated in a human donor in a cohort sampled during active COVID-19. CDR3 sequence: CASSIRDRENYGYTF. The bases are TGTGCCAGCAGCATCCGGGACAGGGAGAACTATGGCTACACCTTC.